These 2 T cell receptor beta chains came from one sample sequenced in a study of T cell responses to AZD1222 COVID-19 vaccine. Data came from immunoSEQ multiplex PCR; TCRdb stores just in-frame clones and leaves some out. The sample includes 140,000 or so clones, approximately 86% seen only once; the top ten take over 4.5%. The sequences come from peripheral blood, collected 28 days after the second AZD1222 dose. The origin of the receptors is an adult who received the AZD1222 COVID-19 vaccine.

J is TRBJ1-3 and V is TRBV29-1, with D possibly TRBD1 on 5 matching bases. CDR3 length: 13 residues. Germline CDR1 is SQVTM and CDR2 is ANQGSEA. V lost 5 bases and J lost 8, with 16 bases in between. CDR3 in DNA: TGCAGCGTTTCGACCGGGAGGGGAGACACCATATATTTT. This gives the protein CSVSTGRGDTIYF. Full variable domain (missing parts from reference TRBV29-1 and TRBJ1-3): SAVISQKPSRDICQRGTSLTIQCQVDSQVTMMFWYRQQPGQSLTLIATANQGSEATYESGFVIDKFPISRPNLTFSTLTVSNMSPEDSSIYLCSVSTGRGDTIYFGEGSWLTVV.

The chain has TRBV7-8 and TRBJ1-1; 9 bases are shared with TRBD1. Trimming took 4 bases from V and 11 from J; bases not matched to a gene: 8. This CDR3 spans 13 amino acids. CDR1 SGHVS and CDR2 FQNEAQ come from the germline V gene. CDR3 in DNA: TGTGCCAGCAGCTCGGACAGGGGTAAGGTGGCTTTCTTT. It translates to CASSSDRGKVAFF.